This paragraph reports one TCR beta chain. PCR employed 60 Vbeta and 13 Jbeta primers. Sequencing used immunoSEQ multiplex PCR; TCRdb keeps in-frame clones, though not all of them. The table shows 150,000 or so clones, with about four fifths occurring only once. The data were taken from a study of cytomegalovirus exposure and HLA in healthy donors. V dropped 1 base and J dropped 7; count of bases not matched to a gene: 21. This CDR3 has 19 amino acids. CDR1 and CDR2 (germline): SGHDN, FVKESK. The clonotype originates from a woman under 30 in good health and CMV-seropositive. Sequenced material: PBMCs. V is TRBV14 and J is TRBJ1-2; 7 bases line up with TRBD1. CDR3 sequence: CASSQGHSWKTGYKPGYTF. The CDR3 bases are TGTGCCAGCAGCCAAGGTCACTCCTGGAAGACAGGGTACAAACCTGGCTACACCTTC.